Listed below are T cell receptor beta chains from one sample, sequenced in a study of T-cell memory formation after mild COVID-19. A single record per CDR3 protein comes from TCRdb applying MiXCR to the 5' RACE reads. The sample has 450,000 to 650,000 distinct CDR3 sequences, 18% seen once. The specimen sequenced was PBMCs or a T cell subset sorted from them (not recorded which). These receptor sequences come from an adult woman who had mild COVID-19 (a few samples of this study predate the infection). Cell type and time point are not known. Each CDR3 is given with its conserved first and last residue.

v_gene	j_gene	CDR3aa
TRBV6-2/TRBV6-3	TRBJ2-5	CASSLRSGRSRETQYF
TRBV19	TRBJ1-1	CASRIGHSNTEAFF
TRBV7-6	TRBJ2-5	CASSLLEGRETQYF
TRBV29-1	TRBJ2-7	CSVADGYEQYF
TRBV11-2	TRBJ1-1	CASSLEVTGNTEAFF
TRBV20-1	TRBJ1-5	CSAREDGNQPQHF
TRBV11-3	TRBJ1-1	CASSPAGQMNTEAFF
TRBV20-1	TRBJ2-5	CSASDGSETQYF
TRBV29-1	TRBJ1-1	CSAWANRQPEAFF
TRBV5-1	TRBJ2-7	CASSSRDRGYEQYF
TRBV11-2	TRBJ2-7	CASSSPVTSRPYEQYF
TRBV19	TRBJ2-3	CASSIGTGTSGNTQYF
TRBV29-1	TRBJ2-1	CSVASGRGPYNEQFF
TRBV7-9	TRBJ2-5	CASSLASGAETQYF
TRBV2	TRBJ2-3	CASSEAALSSGGATDTQYF
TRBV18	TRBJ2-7	CASSPSLQSSYEQYF
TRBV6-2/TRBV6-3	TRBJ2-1	CASSSLARSYNEQFF
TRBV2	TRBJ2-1	CASSEASAGMAFNEQFF
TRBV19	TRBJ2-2	CASSTLPGQGHTGELFF
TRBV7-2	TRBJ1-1	CASSLGRHTEAFF
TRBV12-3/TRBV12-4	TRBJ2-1	CASSPGLRGNEQFF
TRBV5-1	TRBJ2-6	CASSLDARSGANVLTF
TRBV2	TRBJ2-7	CAGRRSNLIYEQYF
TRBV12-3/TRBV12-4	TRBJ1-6	CASSRMINSPLHF
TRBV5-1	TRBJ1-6	CASAPTGQNNSPLHF
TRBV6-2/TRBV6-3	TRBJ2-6	CASSWGMTRTPQPGANVLTF
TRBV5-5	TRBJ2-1	CASNGQARNEQFF
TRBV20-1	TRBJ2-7	CSARDLEQGYEQYF
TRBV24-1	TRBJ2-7	CATSDGTVNPYEQYF
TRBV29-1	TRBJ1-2	CSVDPNYGYTF
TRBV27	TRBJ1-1	CASSLEGYGWTEAFF
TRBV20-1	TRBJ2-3	CSARFMTGDTQYF